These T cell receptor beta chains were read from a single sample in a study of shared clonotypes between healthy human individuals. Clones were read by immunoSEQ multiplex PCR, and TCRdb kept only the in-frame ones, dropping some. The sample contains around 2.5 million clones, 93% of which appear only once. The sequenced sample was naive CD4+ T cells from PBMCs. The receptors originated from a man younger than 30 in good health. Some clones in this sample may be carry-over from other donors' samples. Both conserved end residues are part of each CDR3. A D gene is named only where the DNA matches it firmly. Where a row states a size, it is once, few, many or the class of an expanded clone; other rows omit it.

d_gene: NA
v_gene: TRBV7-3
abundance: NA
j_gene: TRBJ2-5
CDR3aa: CASSLTFRETQYF
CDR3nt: TGTGCCAGCAGCTTAACTTTCAGAGAGACCCAGTACTTC

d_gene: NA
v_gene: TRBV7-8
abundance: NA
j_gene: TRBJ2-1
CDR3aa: CASSPHWGGFYNEQFF
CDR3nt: TGTGCCAGCAGCCCTCACTGGGGCGGATTCTACAATGAGCAGTTCTTC

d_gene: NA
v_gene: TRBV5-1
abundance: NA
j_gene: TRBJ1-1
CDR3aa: CASSLVPGNTEAFF
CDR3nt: TGCGCCAGCAGCTTGGTTCCAGGGAACACTGAAGCTTTCTTT

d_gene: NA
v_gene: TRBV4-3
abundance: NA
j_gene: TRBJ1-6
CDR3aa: CASSKGLVEAYNSPLHF
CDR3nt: TGCGCCAGCAGCAAAGGACTCGTCGAGGCTTATAATTCACCCCTCCACTTT

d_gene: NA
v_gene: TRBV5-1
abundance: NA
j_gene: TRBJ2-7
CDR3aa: CASSPGDGSSYEQYF
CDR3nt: TGCGCCAGCAGCCCGGGGGACGGGAGCTCCTACGAGCAGTACTTC

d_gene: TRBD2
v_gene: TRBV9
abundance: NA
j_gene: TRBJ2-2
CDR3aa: CASSIAGGVPGELFF
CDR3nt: TGTGCCAGCAGCATTGCGGGAGGGGTCCCCGGGGAGCTGTTTTTT

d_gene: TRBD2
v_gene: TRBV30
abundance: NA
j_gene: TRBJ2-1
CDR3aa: CAWSVLAGGRREQFF
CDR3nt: TGTGCCTGGAGTGTACTAGCGGGGGGTAGGCGTGAGCAGTTCTTC

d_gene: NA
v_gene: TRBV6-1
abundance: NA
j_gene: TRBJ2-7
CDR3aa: CASSEAPGVYEQYF
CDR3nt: TGTGCCAGCAGTGAAGCCCCCGGGGTATACGAGCAGTACTTC

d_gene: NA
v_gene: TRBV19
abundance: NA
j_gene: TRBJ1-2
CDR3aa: CASSISNLGYTF
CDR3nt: TGTGCCAGTAGTATTTCAAACTTGGGCTACACCTTC

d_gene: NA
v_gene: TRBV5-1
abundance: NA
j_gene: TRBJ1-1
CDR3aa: CASSHQGSGTEAFF
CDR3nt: TGCGCCAGCAGCCACCAGGGTTCTGGGACTGAAGCTTTCTTT

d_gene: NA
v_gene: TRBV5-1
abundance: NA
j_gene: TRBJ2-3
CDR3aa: CASTPLPGGSTDTQYF
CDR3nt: TGCGCCAGCACCCCCCTCCCCGGAGGAAGCACAGATACGCAGTATTTT

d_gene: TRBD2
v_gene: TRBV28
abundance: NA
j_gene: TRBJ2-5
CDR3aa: CASSFPLQAGGGEETQYF
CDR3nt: TGTGCCAGCAGTTTCCCCCTTCAGGCGGGAGGTGGTGAAGAGACCCAGTACTTC

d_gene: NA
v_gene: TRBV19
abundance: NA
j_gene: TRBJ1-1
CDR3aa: CASSPRGALNTEAFF
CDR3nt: TGTGCCAGTAGTCCAAGGGGGGCGCTGAACACTGAAGCTTTCTTT

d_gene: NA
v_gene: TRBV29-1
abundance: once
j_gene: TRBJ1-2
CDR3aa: CSVRRDYGYTF
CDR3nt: TGCAGCGTTCGCAGGGACTATGGCTACACCTTC

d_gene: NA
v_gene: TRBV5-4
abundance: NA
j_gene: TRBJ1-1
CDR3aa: CASSSPQGRTEAFF
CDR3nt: TGTGCCAGCAGCTCCCCACAGGGTCGGACTGAAGCTTTCTTT

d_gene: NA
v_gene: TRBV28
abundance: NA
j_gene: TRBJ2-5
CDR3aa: CASSFSETQYF
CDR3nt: TGTGCCAGCAGTTTCTCGGAGACCCAGTACTTC

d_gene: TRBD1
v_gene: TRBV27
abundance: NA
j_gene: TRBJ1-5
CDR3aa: CASSSTHGQELNSNQPQHF
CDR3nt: TGTGCCAGCAGCTCCACCCATGGACAGGAACTAAATAGCAATCAGCCCCAGCATTTT

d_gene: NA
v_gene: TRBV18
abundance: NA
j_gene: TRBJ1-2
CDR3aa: CASSPRDIYGYTF
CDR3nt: TGTGCCAGCTCACCCCGGGACATCTATGGCTACACCTTC

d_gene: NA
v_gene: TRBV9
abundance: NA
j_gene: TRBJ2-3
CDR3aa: CASSVRLDTDTQYF
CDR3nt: TGTGCCAGCAGCGTGAGACTAGACACAGATACGCAGTATTTT

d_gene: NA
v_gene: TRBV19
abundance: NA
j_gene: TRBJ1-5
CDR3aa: CASSIRDGNQPQHF
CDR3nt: TGTGCCAGTAGTATCCGGGACGGCAATCAGCCCCAGCATTTT

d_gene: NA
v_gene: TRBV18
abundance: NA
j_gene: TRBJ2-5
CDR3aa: CASSPAGTGYETQYF
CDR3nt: TGTGCCAGCTCACCCGCCGGCACGGGTTATGAGACCCAGTACTTC

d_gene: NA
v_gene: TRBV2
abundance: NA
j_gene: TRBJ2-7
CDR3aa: CASRTQSRNEQYF
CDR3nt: TGTGCCAGCAGGACCCAATCCAGGAACGAGCAGTACTTC

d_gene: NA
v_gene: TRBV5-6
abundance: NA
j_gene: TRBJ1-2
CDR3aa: CASSLAVIGRGAGGYTF
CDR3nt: TGTGCCAGCAGCTTGGCCGTCATTGGACGAGGGGCGGGCGGCTACACCTTC

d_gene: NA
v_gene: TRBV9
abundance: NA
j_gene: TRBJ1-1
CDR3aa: CASSVGPLENTEAFF
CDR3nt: TGTGCCAGCAGCGTAGGGCCGCTGGAAAACACTGAAGCTTTCTTT

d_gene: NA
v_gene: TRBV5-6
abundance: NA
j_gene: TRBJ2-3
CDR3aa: CASSLVTGPGTQYF
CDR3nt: TGTGCCAGCAGCTTGGTGACTGGCCCCGGTACGCAGTATTTT

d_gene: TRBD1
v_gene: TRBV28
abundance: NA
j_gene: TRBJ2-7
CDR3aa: CASSERTGFIYEQYF
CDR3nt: TGTGCCAGCAGCGAGAGGACAGGTTTTATTTACGAGCAGTACTTC

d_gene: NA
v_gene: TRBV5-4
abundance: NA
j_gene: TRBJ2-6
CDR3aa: CASSQGQTGANVLTF
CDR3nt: TGTGCCAGCAGCCAAGGACAGACTGGGGCCAACGTCCTGACTTTC

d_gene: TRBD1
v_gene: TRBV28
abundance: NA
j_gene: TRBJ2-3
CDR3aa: CASSPYRGTDTQYF
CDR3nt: TGTGCCAGCAGTCCCTACAGGGGAACAGATACGCAGTATTTT

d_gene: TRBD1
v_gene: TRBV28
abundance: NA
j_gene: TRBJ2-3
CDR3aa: CASSTDRGHADTQYF
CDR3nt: TGTGCCAGCAGCACGGACAGGGGGCATGCAGATACGCAGTATTTT

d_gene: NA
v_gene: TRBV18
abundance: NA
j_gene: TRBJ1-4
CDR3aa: CASSPAGVWTSTNEKLFF
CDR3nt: TGTGCCAGCTCACCAGCGGGGGTCTGGACTTCAACTAATGAAAAACTGTTTTTT

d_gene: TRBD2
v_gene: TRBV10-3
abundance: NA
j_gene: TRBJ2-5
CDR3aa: CAISGSGQETQYF
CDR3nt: TGTGCCATCAGCGGTAGCGGGCAAGAGACCCAGTACTTC

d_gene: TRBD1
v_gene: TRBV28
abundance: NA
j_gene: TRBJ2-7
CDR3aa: CASTLGQGLNEQYF
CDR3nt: TGTGCCAGCACCCTCGGACAGGGGTTGAACGAGCAGTACTTC

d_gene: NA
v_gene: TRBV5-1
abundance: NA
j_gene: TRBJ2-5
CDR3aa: CASSVAIPWGETQYF
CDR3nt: TGCGCCAGCAGCGTTGCGATACCCTGGGGGGAGACCCAGTACTTC

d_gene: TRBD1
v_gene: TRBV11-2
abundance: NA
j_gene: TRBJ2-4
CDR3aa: CASSPTGAKNIQYF
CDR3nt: TGTGCCAGCAGCCCGACAGGGGCCAAAAACATTCAGTACTTC

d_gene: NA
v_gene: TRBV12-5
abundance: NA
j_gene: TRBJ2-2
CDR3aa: CASGGGAGTGELFF
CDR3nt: TGTGCTAGTGGCGGGGGAGCTGGCACCGGGGAGCTGTTTTTT

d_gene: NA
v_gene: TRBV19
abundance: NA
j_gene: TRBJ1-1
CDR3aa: CASSRLAEAFF
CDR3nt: TGTGCCAGTAGTCGGCTTGCTGAAGCTTTCTTT

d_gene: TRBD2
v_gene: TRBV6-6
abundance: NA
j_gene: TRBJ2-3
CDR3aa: CASTLAGGTDTQYF
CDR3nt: TGTGCCAGCACATTAGCGGGAGGAACAGATACGCAGTATTTT

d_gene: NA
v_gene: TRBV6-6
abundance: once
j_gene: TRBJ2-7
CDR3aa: CASSYDRVYEQYF
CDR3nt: TGTGCCAGCAGTTACGATCGAGTCTACGAGCAGTACTTC

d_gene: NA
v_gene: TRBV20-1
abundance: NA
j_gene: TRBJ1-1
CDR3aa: CSALGSTEAFF
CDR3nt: TGCAGTGCCCTAGGGTCCACTGAAGCTTTCTTT

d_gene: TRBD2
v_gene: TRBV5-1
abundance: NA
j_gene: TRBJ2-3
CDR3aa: CASSRTSGITDTQYF
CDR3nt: TGCGCCAGCAGCAGGACTAGCGGGATCACAGATACGCAGTATTTT

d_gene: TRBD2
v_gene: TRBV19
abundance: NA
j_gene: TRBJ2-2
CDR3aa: CASMGLAGVTGELFF
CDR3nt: TGTGCCAGTATGGGCCTAGCGGGAGTCACCGGGGAGCTGTTTTTT

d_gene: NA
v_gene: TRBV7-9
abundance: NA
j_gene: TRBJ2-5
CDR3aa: CASTSSRGRAGQETQYF
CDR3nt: TGTGCCAGCACCTCATCGAGGGGGAGGGCCGGCCAAGAGACCCAGTACTTC

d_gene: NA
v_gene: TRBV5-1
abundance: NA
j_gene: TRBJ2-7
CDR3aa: CASSPVTSFYEQYF
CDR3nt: TGCGCCAGCAGCCCGGTGACTAGTTTCTACGAGCAGTACTTC

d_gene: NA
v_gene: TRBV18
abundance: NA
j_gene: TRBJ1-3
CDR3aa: CASSPFRVTSGNTIYF
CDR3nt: TGTGCCAGCTCACCATTTAGGGTTACCTCTGGAAACACCATATATTTT

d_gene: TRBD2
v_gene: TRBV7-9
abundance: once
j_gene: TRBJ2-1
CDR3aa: CASSVAGGSYNEQFF
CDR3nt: TGTGCCAGCAGCGTAGCGGGGGGCTCCTACAATGAGCAGTTCTTC